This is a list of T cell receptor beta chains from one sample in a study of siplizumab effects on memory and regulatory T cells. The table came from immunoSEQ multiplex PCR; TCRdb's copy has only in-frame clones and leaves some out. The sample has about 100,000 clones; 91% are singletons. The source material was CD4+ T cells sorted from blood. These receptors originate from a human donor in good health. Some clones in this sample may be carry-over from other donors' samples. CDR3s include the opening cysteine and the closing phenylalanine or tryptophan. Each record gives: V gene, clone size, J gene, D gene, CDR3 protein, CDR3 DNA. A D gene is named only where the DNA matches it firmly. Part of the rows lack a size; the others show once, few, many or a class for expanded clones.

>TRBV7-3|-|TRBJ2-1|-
CASSLRGGSSYNEQFF
TGTGCCAGCAGCTTAAGGGGCGGAAGCTCCTACAATGAGCAGTTCTTC
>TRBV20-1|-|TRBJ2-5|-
CSAGTQETQYF
TGCAGTGCGGGGACACAAGAGACCCAGTACTTC
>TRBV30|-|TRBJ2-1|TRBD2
CAWSKAGGPREQFF
TGTGCCTGGAGTAAGGCGGGAGGGCCTAGAGAGCAGTTCTTC
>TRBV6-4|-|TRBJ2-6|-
CASGETGSGANVLTF
TGTGCCAGCGGGGAGACAGGCTCTGGGGCCAACGTCCTGACTTTC
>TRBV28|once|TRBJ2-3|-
CASSQQESTDTQYF
TGTGCCAGCAGTCAACAGGAAAGCACAGATACGCAGTATTTT
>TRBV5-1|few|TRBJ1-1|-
CASSWDTRNTEAFF
TGCGCCAGCAGCTGGGACACCCGGAACACTGAAGCTTTCTTT
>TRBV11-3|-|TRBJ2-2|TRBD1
CASSLDRFRGRGTGELFF
TGTGCCAGCAGCTTGGACCGTTTCAGGGGGCGCGGCACCGGGGAGCTGTTTTTT
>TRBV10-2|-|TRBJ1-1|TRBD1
CASSKDRGSTEAFF
TGCGCCAGCAGTAAGGACAGGGGGAGCACTGAAGCTTTCTTT
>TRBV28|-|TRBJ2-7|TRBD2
CASSSPPRREGRNPYEQYF
TGTGCCAGCAGTTCCCCCCCGAGGCGGGAGGGCCGCAACCCCTACGAGCAGTACTTC
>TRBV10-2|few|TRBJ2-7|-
CASSDPGASPYEQYF
TGCGCCAGCAGTGATCCGGGAGCGAGCCCCTACGAGCAGTACTTC
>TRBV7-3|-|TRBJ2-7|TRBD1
CASSFVGQGAEQYF
TGTGCCAGCAGCTTTGTGGGACAGGGGGCCGAGCAGTACTTC
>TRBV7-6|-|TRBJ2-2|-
CASSLAGANTGELFF
TGTGCCAGCAGCTTAGCGGGGGCCAACACCGGGGAGCTGTTTTTT
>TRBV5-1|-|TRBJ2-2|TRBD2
CACGGTSGGMSTGELFF
TGCGCCTGCGGCGGGACTAGCGGGGGTATGAGCACCGGGGAGCTGTTTTTT
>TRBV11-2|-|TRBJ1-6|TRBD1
CASSSLRETGHSPLHF
TGTGCCAGCAGCTCACTAAGGGAGACAGGGCATTCACCCCTCCACTTT
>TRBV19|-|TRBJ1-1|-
CASSMGRAHTEAFF
TGTGCCAGTAGTATGGGTAGGGCGCACACTGAAGCTTTCTTT
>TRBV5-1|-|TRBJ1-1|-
CASSRGRMETEAFF
TGCGCCAGCAGCCGGGGGAGAATGGAGACTGAAGCTTTCTTT
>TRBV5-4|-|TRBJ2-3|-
CASSPRDGSTDTQYF
TGTGCCAGCAGCCCCCGAGACGGTTCCACAGATACGCAGTATTTT
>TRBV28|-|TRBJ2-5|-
CASSLIRREETQYF
TGTGCCAGCAGTTTAATCCGGAGGGAGGAGACCCAGTACTTC
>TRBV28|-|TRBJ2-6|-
CASSLRLGGRYSGANVLTF
TGTGCCAGCAGTTTACGTCTGGGGGGCAGATACTCTGGGGCCAACGTCCTGACTTTC
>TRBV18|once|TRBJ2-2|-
CASSPPQGRNTGELFF
TGTGCCAGCTCACCACCCCAGGGGAGGAACACCGGGGAGCTGTTTTTT
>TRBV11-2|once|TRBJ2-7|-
CASSPIPGLIEQYF
TGTGCCAGCAGCCCGATACCGGGACTGATCGAGCAGTACTTC
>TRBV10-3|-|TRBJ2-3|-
CAINGQTPSTDTQYF
TGTGCCATCAATGGACAGACCCCTAGCACAGATACGCAGTATTTT
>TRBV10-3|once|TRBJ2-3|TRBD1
CAISRTGVTDTQYF
TGTGCCATCAGCCGGACAGGGGTAACAGATACGCAGTATTTT
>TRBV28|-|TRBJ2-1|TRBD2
CASSSGGLSNEQFF
TGTGCCAGCAGTTCGGGAGGGCTAAGCAATGAGCAGTTCTTC
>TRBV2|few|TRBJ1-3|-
CASMGTGWSGNTIYF
TGTGCCAGCATGGGAACGGGGTGGTCAGGAAACACCATATATTTT
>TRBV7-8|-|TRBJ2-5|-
CASSPLLAAKWETQYF
TGTGCCAGCAGCCCCCTCCTAGCTGCTAAGTGGGAGACCCAGTACTTC
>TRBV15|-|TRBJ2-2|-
CATSRRLAGELFF
TGTGCCACCAGCAGACGACTGGCCGGGGAGCTGTTTTTT
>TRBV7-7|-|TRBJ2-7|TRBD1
CASSYIPTGFYEQYF
TGTGCTAGCAGCTATATCCCGACAGGGTTCTACGAGCAGTACTTC
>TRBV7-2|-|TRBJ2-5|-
CASSFHGGLQETQYF
TGTGCCAGCAGCTTTCATGGGGGACTCCAAGAGACCCAGTACTTC
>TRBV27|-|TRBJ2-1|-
CASRKRKNTGNSYNEQFF
TGTGCCAGCCGAAAACGAAAAAATACAGGGAACTCCTACAATGAGCAGTTCTTC
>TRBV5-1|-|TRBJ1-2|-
CASSLTDKNYGYTF
TGCGCCAGCAGCTTAACGGACAAGAACTATGGCTACACCTTC
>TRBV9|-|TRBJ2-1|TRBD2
CASSDPSGRVDNEQFF
TGTGCCAGCAGTGATCCTAGCGGGAGGGTAGACAATGAGCAGTTCTTC
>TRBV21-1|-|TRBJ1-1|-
CASSNPWDSQNTEAFF
TGTGCCAGCAGCAACCCCTGGGACTCCCAGAATACTGAAGCTTTCTTT
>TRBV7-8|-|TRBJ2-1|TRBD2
CASSLVASGVYNEQFF
TGTGCCAGCAGCTTAGTCGCTAGCGGGGTCTACAATGAGCAGTTCTTC
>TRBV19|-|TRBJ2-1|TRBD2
CASSPRSGLGNNEQFF
TGTGCCAGTAGTCCGCGATCGGGACTAGGGAACAATGAGCAGTTCTTC
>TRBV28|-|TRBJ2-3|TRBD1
CASTQGAGATDTQYF
TGTGCCAGCACCCAGGGGGCAGGGGCAACAGATACGCAGTATTTT
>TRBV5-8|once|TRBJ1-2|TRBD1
CASVRSGTVLGYTF
TGTGCCAGCGTCAGATCCGGGACAGTGCTCGGCTACACCTTC
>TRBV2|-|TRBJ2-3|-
CASRRRSSADTQYF
TGTGCCAGCAGAAGACGAAGCAGTGCAGATACGCAGTATTTT
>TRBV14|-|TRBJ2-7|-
CASSQGALLLSYEQYF
TGTGCCAGCAGCCAAGGGGCACTGCTGCTCTCCTACGAGCAGTACTTC
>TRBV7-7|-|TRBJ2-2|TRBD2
CASSLTSGSNTGELFF
TGTGCTAGCAGCTTAACTAGCGGGAGCAACACCGGGGAGCTGTTTTTT
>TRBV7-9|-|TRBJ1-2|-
CASSLTGYGYTF
TGTGCCAGCAGCTTAACCGGGTATGGCTACACCTTC
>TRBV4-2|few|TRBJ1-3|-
CASSQDTGNTIYF
TGTGCCAGCAGCCAAGATACAGGGAACACCATATATTTT
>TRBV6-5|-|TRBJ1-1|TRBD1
CASRQSTGAMVAFF
TGTGCCAGCAGGCAATCAACAGGGGCTATGGTAGCTTTCTTT
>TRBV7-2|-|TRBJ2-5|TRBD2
CASSLFASGEQETQYF
TGTGCCAGCAGCTTATTCGCCAGCGGGGAGCAAGAGACCCAGTACTTC
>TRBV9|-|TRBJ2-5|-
CASSASLRETQYF
TGTGCCAGCAGCGCGTCCCTGCGAGAGACCCAGTACTTC
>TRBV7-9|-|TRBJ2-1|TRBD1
CASSPGDRGSYNEQFF
TGTGCCAGCAGCCCTGGGGACAGGGGATCTTACAATGAGCAGTTCTTC
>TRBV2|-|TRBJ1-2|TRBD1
CASSEYRGSNYGYTF
TGTGCCAGCAGTGAGTACAGGGGATCGAACTATGGCTACACCTTC
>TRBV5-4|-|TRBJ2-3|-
CASSLDPFASTDTQYF
TGTGCCAGCAGCTTGGATCCGTTTGCTAGCACAGATACGCAGTATTTT
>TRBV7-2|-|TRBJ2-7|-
CASSLVGAREQYF
TGTGCCAGCAGCTTAGTAGGGGCGCGGGAGCAGTACTTC
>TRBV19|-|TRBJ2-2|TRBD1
CASSPRDRGWSGELFF
TGTGCCAGTAGTCCCCGGGACAGGGGGTGGTCCGGGGAGCTGTTTTTT
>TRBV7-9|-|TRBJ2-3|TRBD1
CASSADRAGDTQYF
TGTGCCAGCAGCGCCGACAGGGCGGGAGATACGCAGTATTTT
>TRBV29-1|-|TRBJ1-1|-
CSVLGSRSNTEAFF
TGCAGCGTTCTCGGGTCTCGGTCGAACACTGAAGCTTTCTTT
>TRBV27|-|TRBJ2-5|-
CASSWDATRETQYF
TGTGCCAGCAGTTGGGACGCCACCCGAGAGACCCAGTACTTC